The 17 T cell receptor beta chains below come from one sample, sequenced in a study of cytotoxic CD8 clonotypes in ibrutinib-treated CLL. TCRdb keeps only in-frame clones here, not all; method: immunoSEQ multiplex PCR. The table lists some 80,000 clones, roughly 77% of them singletons. The sample in question was PBMCs, obtained after 12 months of ibrutinib treatment. The source is a human donor with chronic lymphocytic leukemia.

The chain joins TRBV5-1 to TRBJ1-2, with a tentative D call TRBD1 (5 bases). Trimming cost V 4 bases and J 2 bases, with 12 bases left between them. Looked up from germline, CDR1 is SGHRS and CDR2 is YFSETQ. The CDR3 has 14 amino acids. The CDR3 spells CASSTQAANYGYTF. The CDR3 region has the DNA TGCGCCAGCAGCACACAGGCCGCCAACTATGGCTACACCTTC.

This clone occurred a few times. The same CDR3 arises from other DNA sequences in this sample as well. The rearrangement links TRBV18 to TRBJ1-4, with D hard to call. V was clipped by 3 bases and J by 0 bases, with 5 bases between them. The CDR3 extends over 14 amino acids. CDR1 KGHSH and CDR2 LQKENI come from the germline V gene. The CDR3 loop is CASSPSTTNEKLFF. DNA of the CDR3: TGTGCCAGCTCACCGAGTACAACTAATGAAAAACTGTTTTTT.

By sample share, this clone is medium-sized. The J gene is TRBJ1-1, the V gene TRBV5-4; D perhaps matches TRBD1 (5 bases). V was cut by 2 bases and J by 4 bases, with 6 bases left in between. The CDR3 is 12 amino acids. CDR1 SGHNT and CDR2 YYREEE come from the germline V gene (reference sequence). Here the CDR3 DNA reads TGTGCCAGCAGCTTCGACAGCACTGAAGCTTTCTTT. This encodes CASSFDSTEAFF.

The genes are TRBV7-9 and TRBJ2-2; 8 positions agree with TRBD2. Germline V gene data show CDR1 as SEHNR and CDR2 as FQNEAQ (reference sequence). The CDR3 contains 19 residues. After removal of 2 bases from V and 7 bases from J, the junction contained 18 bases not matched to a gene. This chain's CDR3 is CASSLLPPGGSGTGGELFF. In DNA, the CDR3 is TGTGCCAGCAGCTTACTACCGCCGGGAGGTAGCGGGACGGGCGGGGAGCTGTTTTTT.

CDR3 in amino acids: CAVHRETYNEQFF. The CDR3 DNA follows: TGTGCCGTACACAGGGAAACCTACAATGAGCAGTTCTTC. V and J are TRBV30 and TRBJ2-1, with D possibly TRBD1 on 6 matching bases. Trimming took off 8 bases at V and 2 bases at J, with 13 bases between the two ends. The CDR3 has 13 residues. CDR1 GTSNPN and CDR2 SVGIG come from the germline V gene (reference sequence).

In its sample, this clone was seen once. This specimen includes other DNA sequences encoding the same CDR3. The J gene is TRBJ1-2, the V gene TRBV27; TRBD1 matches 7 bases. The germline gives CDR1 MNHEY, CDR2 SMNVEV (reference sequence). The junction had 6 bases not matched to a gene; V was cut back by 6 bases and J by 5 bases. The CDR3 has 13 amino acids. The CDR3 DNA follows: TGTGCCAGCAGCCGGACAGGAAATTATGGCTACACCTTC. Protein: CASSRTGNYGYTF.

In regard to this clone: Other nucleotide sequences in the sample specify the same CDR3. This sequence joins TRBV9 and TRBJ1-4, with D possibly being TRBD1 (5 bases). The CDR3 loop spans 15 amino acids. Trimming cost V 2 bases and J 4 bases, with 12 bases left between them. The V gene's germline CDR1 is SGDLS and CDR2 YYNGEE. The CDR3 nucleotides are TGTGCCAGCAGCGTGGGGACGGGGGTTAATGAAAAACTGTTTTTT. This encodes CASSVGTGVNEKLFF. Supplemented by reference TRBV9 and TRBJ1-4, the full variable domain reads DSGVTQTPKHLITATGQRVTLRCSPRSGDLSVYWYQQSLDQGLQFLIQYYNGEERAKGNILERFSAQQFPDLHSELNLSSLELGDSALYFCASSVGTGVNEKLFFGSGTQLSVL.

The V call is TRBV9, the J call TRBJ2-5; possibly TRBD1 for D (6 bases). The CDR3 is 16 amino acids. The V gene's germline CDR1 is SGDLS and CDR2 YYNGEE. Trimming cost V 2 bases and J 4 bases, with 18 bases left between them. The CDR3 DNA reads as TGTGCCAGCAGCGTGGGGACACTCGACATGGGAGAGACCCAGTACTTC. Translated, it gives CASSVGTLDMGETQYF.

The V and J genes are TRBV5-6 and TRBJ2-7; 7 nucleotides line up with TRBD2. Germline CDR1 is SGHDT and CDR2 is YYEEEE. J was trimmed by 7 bases and V by 1 base; bases with no gene match: 11. CDR3 size: 15 residues. CDR3 sequence (DNA): TGTGCCAGCAGCTTGACGGGGGACTACCAGTGGGAGCAGTACTTC. Its translation is CASSLTGDYQWEQYF.

The genes are TRBV19 and TRBJ2-6; 13 bases are a match to TRBD2. The J segment lost 4 bases and the V segment lost 4 bases, leaving 10 bases of the junction unmatched. CDR1 and CDR2 from the germline V gene are LNHDA and SQIVND (reference sequence). The CDR3 covers 19 residues. Here the CDR3 DNA reads TGTGCCAGTAGTACCGGACTAGCGGGAGACTTCTGGGGGGCCAACGTCCTGACTTTC. Translating it yields CASSTGLAGDFWGANVLTF.

The gene calls are TRBV6-5 and TRBJ1-5; 9 bases map to TRBD1. Losses at the gene ends were 6 bases for V and 6 bases for J; bases not matched to a gene: 9. The CDR3 sequence is 15 residues long. CDR1 is MNHEY and CDR2 is SVGAGI in the germline V gene. CDR3 loop: CASSDGQGMGQPQHF. For the CDR3, the DNA is TGTGCCAGCAGCGACGGACAGGGGATGGGTCAGCCCCAGCATTTT.

V usage is TRBV27 and J usage is TRBJ2-5; D unresolved. This CDR3 region has 13 residues. CDR1 is MNHEY, CDR2 SMNVEV, per germline (reference sequence). V shed 0 bases and J shed 5 bases, with 7 bases lying between them. The CDR3 protein is CASSLSKAETQYF. CDR3 sequence (DNA): TGTGCCAGCAGTTTATCGAAGGCGGAGACCCAGTACTTC.

The V call is TRBV9, the J call TRBJ2-3; the match to TRBD2 covers 8 bases. The CDR3 is 15 residues long. Germline V gives CDR1 SGDLS, CDR2 YYNGEE. V lost 2 bases, J lost 6 bases, and 8 bases stayed unmatched. CDR3 bases: TGTGCCAGCAGCGTCGGCTTAGCGGGGTGGGATACGCAGTATTTT. Translated: CASSVGLAGWDTQYF. The full variable domain, its missing parts supplied by reference TRBV9 and TRBJ2-3, is DSGVTQTPKHLITATGQRVTLRCSPRSGDLSVYWYQQSLDQGLQFLIQYYNGEERAKGNILERFSAQQFPDLHSELNLSSLELGDSALYFCASSVGLAGWDTQYFGPGTRLTVL.

The chain carries TRBV6-5 and TRBJ1-5; D might be TRBD1 (5 bases). V was shortened by 5 bases and J by 7 bases, with 15 bases between the two germline ends. This CDR3 spans 14 amino acids. Germline values: CDR1 MNHEY, CDR2 SVGAGI. CDR3 in DNA: TGTGCCAGCAGTCCCTGGGACCGCGGGCAGCCCCAGCATTTT. Translating it yields CASSPWDRGQPQHF.

Only one count was recorded for this clone. The V gene is TRBV7-9, the J gene TRBJ1-1; a possible D gene is TRBD1 (5 bases). The germline V gene encodes CDR1 SEHNR and CDR2 FQNEAQ (reference sequence). V dropped 5 bases and J dropped 5 bases, with 12 bases sitting between them. The CDR3 sequence is 13 residues long. CDR3 DNA: TGTGCCAGCAGCCCGCTTGGGGGGACTGAAGCTTTCTTT. Residues: CASSPLGGTEAFF.

This chain uses TRBV4-2 with TRBJ1-5; no firm D call. This CDR3 has 13 residues. Germline values: CDR1 LGHNA, CDR2 YNFKEQ. V lost 1 base to trimming and J lost 5 bases, with 6 bases between them. The DNA for the CDR3 is TGTGCCAGCAGCCAAGGGGTGTATCAGCCCCAGCATTTT. It codes for CASSQGVYQPQHF.

The V gene is TRBV7-2, the J gene TRBJ2-1; a weak D match, TRBD2 (6 bases). The CDR3 sequence is 13 residues long. Trimming removed 7 bases at V and 9 bases at J, with 16 bases between. Looked up from germline, CDR1 is SGHTA and CDR2 is FQGNSA. The CDR3 sequence is CASTLGVGGEQFF. The CDR3 bases are TGTGCCAGCACCCTTGGGGTCGGGGGTGAGCAGTTCTTC.